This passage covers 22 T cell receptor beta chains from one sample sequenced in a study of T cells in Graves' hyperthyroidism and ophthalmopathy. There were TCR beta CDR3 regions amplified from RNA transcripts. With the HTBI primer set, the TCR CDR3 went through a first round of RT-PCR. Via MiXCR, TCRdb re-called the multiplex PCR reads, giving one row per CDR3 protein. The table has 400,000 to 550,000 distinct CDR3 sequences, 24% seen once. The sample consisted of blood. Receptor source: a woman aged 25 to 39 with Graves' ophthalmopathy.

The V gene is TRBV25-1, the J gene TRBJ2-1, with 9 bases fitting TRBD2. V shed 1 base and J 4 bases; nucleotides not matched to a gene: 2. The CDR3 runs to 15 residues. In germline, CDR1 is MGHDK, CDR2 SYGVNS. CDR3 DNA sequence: TGTGCCAGCAGTGAATCGCTAGCGGGGTACAATGAGCAGTTCTTC. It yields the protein CASSESLAGYNEQFF.

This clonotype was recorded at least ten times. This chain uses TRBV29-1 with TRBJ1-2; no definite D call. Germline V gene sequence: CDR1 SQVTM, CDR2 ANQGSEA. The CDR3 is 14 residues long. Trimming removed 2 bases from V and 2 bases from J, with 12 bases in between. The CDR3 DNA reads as TGCAGCGTTGAACAACCCCCCAGGAACTATGGCTACACCTTC. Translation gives CSVEQPPRNYGYTF.

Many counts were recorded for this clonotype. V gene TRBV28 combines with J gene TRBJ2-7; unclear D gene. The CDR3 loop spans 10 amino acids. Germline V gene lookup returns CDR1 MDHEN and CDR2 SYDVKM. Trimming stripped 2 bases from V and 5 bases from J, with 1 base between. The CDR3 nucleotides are TGTGCCAGCAGTTTAAACGAGCAGTACTTC. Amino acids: CASSLNEQYF.

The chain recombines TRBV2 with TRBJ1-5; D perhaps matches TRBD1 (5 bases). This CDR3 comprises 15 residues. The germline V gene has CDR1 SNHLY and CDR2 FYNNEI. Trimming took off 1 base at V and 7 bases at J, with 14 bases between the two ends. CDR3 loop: CASSEGRQGAQPQHF. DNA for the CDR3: TGTGCCAGCAGTGAAGGGCGGCAGGGAGCCCAGCCCCAGCATTTT.

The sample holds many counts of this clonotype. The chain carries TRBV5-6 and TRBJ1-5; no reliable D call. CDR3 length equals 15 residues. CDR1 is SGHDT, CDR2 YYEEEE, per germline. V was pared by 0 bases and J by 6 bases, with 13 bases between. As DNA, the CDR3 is TGTGCCAGCAGCTTGGGTGGACGCGAATTTCAGCCCCAGCATTTT. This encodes CASSLGGREFQPQHF.

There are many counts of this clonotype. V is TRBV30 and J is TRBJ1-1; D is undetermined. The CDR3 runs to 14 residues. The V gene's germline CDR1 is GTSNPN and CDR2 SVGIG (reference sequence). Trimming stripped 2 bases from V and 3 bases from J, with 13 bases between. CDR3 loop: CAWSLTNRDTEAFF. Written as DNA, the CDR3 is TGTGCCTGGAGTTTGACAAACCGGGACACTGAAGCTTTCTTT.

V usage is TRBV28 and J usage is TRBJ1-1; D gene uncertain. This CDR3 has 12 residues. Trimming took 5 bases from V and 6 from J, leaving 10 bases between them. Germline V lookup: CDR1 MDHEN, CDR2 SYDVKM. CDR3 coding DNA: TGTGCCAGCAGTCCCGGGTTACCTGAAGCTTTCTTT. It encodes CASSPGLPEAFF.

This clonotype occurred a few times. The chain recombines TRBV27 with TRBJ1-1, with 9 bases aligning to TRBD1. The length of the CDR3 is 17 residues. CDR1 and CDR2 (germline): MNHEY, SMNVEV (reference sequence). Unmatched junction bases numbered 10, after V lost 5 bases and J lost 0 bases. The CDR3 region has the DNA TGTGCCAGCAGTACCCCCGGACAGGGGCGGATGAACACTGAAGCTTTCTTT. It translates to CASSTPGQGRMNTEAFF.

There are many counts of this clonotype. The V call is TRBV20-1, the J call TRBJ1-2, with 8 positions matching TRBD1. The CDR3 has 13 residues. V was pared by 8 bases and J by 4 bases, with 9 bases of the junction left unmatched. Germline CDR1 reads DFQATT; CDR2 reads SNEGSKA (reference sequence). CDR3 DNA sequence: TGCAGTCCTTATCCCGGGACAGGCTATGGCTACACCTTC. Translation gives CSPYPGTGYGYTF.

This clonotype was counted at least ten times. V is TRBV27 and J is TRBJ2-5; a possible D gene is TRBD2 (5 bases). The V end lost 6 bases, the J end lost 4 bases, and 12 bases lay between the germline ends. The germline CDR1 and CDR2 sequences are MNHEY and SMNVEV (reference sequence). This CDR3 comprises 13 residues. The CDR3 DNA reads TGTGCCAGCAGCTTACGGGGAGCAGAGACCCAGTACTTC. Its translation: CASSLRGAETQYF.

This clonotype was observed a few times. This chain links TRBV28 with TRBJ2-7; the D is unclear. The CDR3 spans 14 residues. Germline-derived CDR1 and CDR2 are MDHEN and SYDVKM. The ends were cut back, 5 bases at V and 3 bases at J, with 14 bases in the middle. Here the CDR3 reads CASSVQRLHYEQYF. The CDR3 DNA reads TGTGCCAGCAGTGTCCAGAGACTTCACTACGAGCAGTACTTC.

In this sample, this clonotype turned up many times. DNA for the CDR3: TGTGCCTGCATGCGGGACAGGGACACTGAAGCTTTCTTT. Residues: CACMRDRDTEAFF. The chain uses TRBV30 and TRBJ1-1; TRBD1 agrees at 9 bases. Germline trimming cut 6 bases from V and 3 bases from J; bases unmatched to any gene: 5. CDR3 size: 13 residues. CDR1 and CDR2 from the germline V gene are GTSNPN and SVGIG (reference sequence).

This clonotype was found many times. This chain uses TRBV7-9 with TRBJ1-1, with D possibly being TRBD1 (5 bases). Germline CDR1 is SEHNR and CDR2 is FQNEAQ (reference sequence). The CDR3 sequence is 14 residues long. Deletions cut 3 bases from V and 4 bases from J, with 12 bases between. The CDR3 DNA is TGTGCCAGCAGCTTTGGTCAGGGCAGCACTGAAGCTTTCTTT. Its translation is CASSFGQGSTEAFF.

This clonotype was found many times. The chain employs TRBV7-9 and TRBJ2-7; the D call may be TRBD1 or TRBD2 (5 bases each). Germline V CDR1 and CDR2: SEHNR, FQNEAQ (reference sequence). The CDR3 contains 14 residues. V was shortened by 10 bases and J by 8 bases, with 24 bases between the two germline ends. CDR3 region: CANRRSGQPTKQYF. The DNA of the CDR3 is TGTGCCAACCGGCGATCGGGGCAGCCTACGAAGCAGTACTTC.

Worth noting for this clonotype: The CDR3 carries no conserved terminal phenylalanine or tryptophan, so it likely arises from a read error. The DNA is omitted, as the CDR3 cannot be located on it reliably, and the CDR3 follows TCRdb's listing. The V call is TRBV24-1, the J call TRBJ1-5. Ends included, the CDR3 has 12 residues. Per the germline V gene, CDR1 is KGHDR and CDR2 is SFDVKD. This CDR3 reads CATRDGDQPEHL.

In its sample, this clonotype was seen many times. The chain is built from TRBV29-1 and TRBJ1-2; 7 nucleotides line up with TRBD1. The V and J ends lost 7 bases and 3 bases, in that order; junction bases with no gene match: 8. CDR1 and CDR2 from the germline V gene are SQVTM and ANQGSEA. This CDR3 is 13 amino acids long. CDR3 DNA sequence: TGCAGCGCCCGACAGGGAGAAGACTATGGCTACACCTTC. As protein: CSARQGEDYGYTF.

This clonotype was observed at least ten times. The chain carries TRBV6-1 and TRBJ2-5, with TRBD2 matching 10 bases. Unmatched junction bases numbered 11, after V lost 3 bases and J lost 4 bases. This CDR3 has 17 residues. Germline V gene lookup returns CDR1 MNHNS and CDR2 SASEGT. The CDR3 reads CASSERSGGAFGETQYF. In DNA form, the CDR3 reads TGTGCCAGCAGTGAGAGGAGCGGGGGGGCCTTCGGAGAGACCCAGTACTTC.

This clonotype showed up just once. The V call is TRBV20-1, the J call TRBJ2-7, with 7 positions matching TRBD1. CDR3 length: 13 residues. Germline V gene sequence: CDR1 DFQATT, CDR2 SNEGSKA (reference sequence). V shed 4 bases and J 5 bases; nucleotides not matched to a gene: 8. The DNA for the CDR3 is TGCAGTGCTAAATCAGGGGGTAGGAACGAGCAGTACTTC. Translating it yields CSAKSGGRNEQYF.

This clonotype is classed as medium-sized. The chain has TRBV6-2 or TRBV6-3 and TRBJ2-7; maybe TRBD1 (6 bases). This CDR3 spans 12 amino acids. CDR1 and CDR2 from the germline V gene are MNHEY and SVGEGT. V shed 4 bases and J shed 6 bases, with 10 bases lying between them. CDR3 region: CASSSQGLEQYF. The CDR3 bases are TGTGCCAGCAGTTCGCAGGGGCTCGAGCAGTACTTC.

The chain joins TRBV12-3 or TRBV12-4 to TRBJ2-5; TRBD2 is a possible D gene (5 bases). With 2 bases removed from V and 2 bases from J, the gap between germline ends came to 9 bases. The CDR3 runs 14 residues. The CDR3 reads CASSLFREQETQYF. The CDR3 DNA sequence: TGTGCCAGCAGTTTATTTCGGGAACAAGAGACCCAGTACTTC.

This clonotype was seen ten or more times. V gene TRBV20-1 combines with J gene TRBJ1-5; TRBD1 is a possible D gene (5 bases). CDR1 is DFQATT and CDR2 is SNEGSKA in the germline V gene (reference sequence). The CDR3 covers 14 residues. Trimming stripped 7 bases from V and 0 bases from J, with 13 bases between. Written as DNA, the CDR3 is TGCAGTGTCTTATTGACAGCTAGCAATCAGCCCCAGCATTTT. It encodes CSVLLTASNQPQHF.

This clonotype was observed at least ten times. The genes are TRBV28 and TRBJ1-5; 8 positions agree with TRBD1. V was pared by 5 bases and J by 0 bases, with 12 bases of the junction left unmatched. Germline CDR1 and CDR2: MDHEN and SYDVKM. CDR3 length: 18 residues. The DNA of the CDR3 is TGTGCCAGCAGTGTAGACGGTGGACAGGGCTATAGCAATCAGCCCCAGCATTTT. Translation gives CASSVDGGQGYSNQPQHF.